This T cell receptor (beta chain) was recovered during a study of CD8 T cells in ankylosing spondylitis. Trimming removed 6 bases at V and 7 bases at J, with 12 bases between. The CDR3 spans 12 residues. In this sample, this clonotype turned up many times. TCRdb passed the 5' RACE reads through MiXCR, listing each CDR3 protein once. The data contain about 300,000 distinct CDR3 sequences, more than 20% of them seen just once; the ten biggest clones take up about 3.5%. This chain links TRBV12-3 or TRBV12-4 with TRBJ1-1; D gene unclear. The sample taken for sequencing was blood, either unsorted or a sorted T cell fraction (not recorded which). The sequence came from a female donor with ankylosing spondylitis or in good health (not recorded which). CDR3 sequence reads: CASSRRTHEAFF. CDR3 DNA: TGTGCCAGCAGCCGTAGGACGCATGAAGCTTTCTTT.